This TCR beta chain was profiled in a study of T cells in Graves' hyperthyroidism and ophthalmopathy. Researchers took RNA transcripts and amplified the TCR beta CDR3 regions from them. The HTBI primer set was used in a first-round RT-PCR of the TCR CDR3. MiXCR, run by TCRdb on the multiplex PCR reads, gives a single entry per CDR3 protein. The repertoire includes about 350,000 distinct CDR3 sequences, more than 11% of them detected once, and around 23% sits in the top ten. Clinical symptoms, serum thyroxine, TRAb, thyroid ultrasound and orbital computed tomography established diagnosis. Study findings and constraints: Ophthalmopathy was distinguished from stable hyperthyroidism by 13 V-J signatures. Peripheral blood also featured most of the thyroid clonotypes expanded above 0.001.

The CDR3 totals 14 residues. Trimming pared 6 bases from V and 2 bases from J, leaving 14 bases between. Per the germline V gene, CDR1 is MNHNS and CDR2 is SASEGT. This clonotype was seen ten or more times. Its cognate antigen is unknown. The sequenced sample was blood. This TCR derives from a woman aged 25 to 39 with Graves' hyperthyroidism. This chain links TRBV6-1 with TRBJ2-7; TRBD1 is a possible D gene (6 bases). This chain's CDR3 is CASSPTGKTYEQYF. The CDR3 nucleotides read TGTGCCAGCAGCCCGACAGGAAAAACCTACGAGCAGTACTTC.